Below are 22 T cell receptor beta chains sequenced from a single sample in a study of blood T cell repertoires in COVID-19. The method was immunoSEQ multiplex PCR; TCRdb's version includes in-frame clones alone and lacks a portion of them. The top ten hold approximately 20% of the sample, which has approximately 130,000 clones, around 83% seen once. Sequenced input: PBMCs or T cells enriched from blood (not recorded which). The origin of the receptors is a man aged 30-40 years who had recovered from COVID-19.

This clone is a singleton in its sample. The chain is built from TRBV19 and TRBJ1-2, with D possibly matching TRBD1 (5 bases). V dropped 0 bases and J dropped 3 bases, with 14 bases sitting between them. The CDR3 runs 16 residues. Germline V gives CDR1 LNHDA, CDR2 SQIVND (reference sequence). CDR3 protein: CASSIDTWGLDYGYTF. The DNA of the CDR3 is TGTGCCAGTAGTATAGATACGTGGGGACTCGACTATGGCTACACCTTC.

This clone was observed a few times. V usage is TRBV19 and J usage is TRBJ2-2; TRBD1 aligns across 7 bases. This CDR3 comprises 15 residues. After removal of 2 bases from V and 4 bases from J, the junction contained 4 bases not matched to a gene. Germline V gene data show CDR1 as LNHDA and CDR2 as SQIVND (reference sequence). CDR3 sequence (DNA): TGTGCCAGTAGTATAAGGGGGCCGAGCACCGGGGAGCTGTTTTTT. Translation: CASSIRGPSTGELFF.

This sequence joins TRBV7-3 and TRBJ1-2, with 9 bases fitting TRBD1. The CDR3 has 13 amino acids. The V gene's germline CDR1 is SGHTA and CDR2 FQGTGA. Trimming at V came to 5 bases and at J to 5 bases, leaving 3 bases not matched to a gene. CDR3 in DNA: TGTGCCAGCAGCCTCGGGACAGGGTATGGCTACACCTTC. Encoded protein: CASSLGTGYGYTF. Using reference TRBV7-3 and TRBJ1-2 for the parts outside the CDR3, the full variable domain is GAGVSQTPSNKVTEKGKYVELRCDPISGHTALYWYRQSLGQGPEFLIYFQGTGAADDSGLPNDRFFAVRPEGSVSTLKIQRTERGDSAVYLCASSLGTGYGYTFGSGTRLTVV.

To note about this clone: A read error may produce the germline difference seen at one junction end. The rearrangement links TRBV7-2 to TRBJ1-1, with 10 bases that match TRBD1. The CDR3 is 17 amino acids. CDR1 is SGHTA, CDR2 FQGNSA, per germline. In DNA, the CDR3 is TGTGCCAGCGGCTTACCTCGACAGGGGGCGATGAACACTGAAGCTTTCTTT. It translates to CASGLPRQGAMNTEAFF.

This rearrangement joins TRBV5-4 to TRBJ2-7; D uncertain. V dropped 1 base and J dropped 2 bases, with 10 bases sitting between them. This CDR3 comprises 14 residues. Looked up from germline, CDR1 is SGHNT and CDR2 is YYREEE (reference sequence). The CDR3 sequence is CASSLRQQTYEQYF. DNA for the CDR3: TGTGCCAGCAGCTTGCGGCAACAGACCTACGAGCAGTACTTC.

This chain connects TRBV6-4 to TRBJ1-3; 7 bases agree with TRBD1. The V gene's germline CDR1 is MRHNA and CDR2 SNTAGT. CDR3 length: 15 residues. The ends lost 7 bases at V and 0 bases at J; junction bases unmatched: 6. This CDR3 reads CASTSQGDSGNTIYF. CDR3 nucleotides: TGTGCCAGCACCTCCCAGGGGGACTCTGGAAACACCATATATTTT.

The chain employs TRBV10-2 and TRBJ1-6; TRBD1 matches at 7 bases. The CDR3 is 14 amino acids. V shed 6 bases, J shed 8 bases, and the junction held 7 bases outside the gene matches. The germline gives CDR1 WSHSY, CDR2 SAAADI. The CDR3 spells CASRDVQGHSPLHF. The CDR3 nucleotides read TGCGCCAGCAGGGATGTACAGGGGCATTCACCCCTCCACTTT.

The J gene is TRBJ2-7, the V gene TRBV6-2 or TRBV6-3; D is ambiguous. V was pared by 5 bases and J by 3 bases, with 8 bases between. The CDR3 covers 12 residues. Germline V CDR1 and CDR2: MNHEY, SVGEGT. CDR3 nucleotides: TGTGCCAGCAGTGGCCCAGTCTACGAGCAGTACTTC. It specifies CASSGPVYEQYF.

The CDR3 reads CASSQEPGQGHSPLHF. As DNA, the CDR3 is TGTGCCAGCAGCCAAGAACCGGGACAGGGTCATTCACCCCTCCACTTT. The chain has TRBV3-1 (or the pseudogene TRBV3-2) and TRBJ1-6; the match to TRBD1 covers 9 bases. Germline CDR1 LGHDT, CDR2 YNNKEL (reference sequence). After removal of 0 bases from V and 8 bases from J, the junction contained 5 bases not matched to a gene. The CDR3 is made up of 16 amino acids.

On this clone itself: An end of the junction does not agree with germline; a read error may underlie this. The chain joins TRBV7-9 to TRBJ2-1, with unresolved D. The CDR3 has 12 residues. The germline CDR1 and CDR2 sequences are SEHNR and FQNEAQ (reference sequence). The CDR3 sequence: CASSSGLALTLF. CDR3 in DNA: TGTGCCAGCAGCTCGGGTTTGGCCCTAACCCTCTTC.

The sample holds a few counts of this clone. The chain carries TRBV14 and TRBJ1-4; 7 bases are a match to TRBD1. This CDR3 is built from 18 residues. The ends lost 5 bases at V and 5 bases at J; junction bases unmatched: 17. The germline gives CDR1 SGHDN, CDR2 FVKESK. This CDR3 is CASSSDYPRDSENEKLFF. DNA for the CDR3: TGTGCCAGCAGCTCGGACTATCCCCGGGACAGCGAAAATGAAAAACTGTTTTTT.

This sequence joins TRBV3-1 (or the pseudogene TRBV3-2) and TRBJ2-7; 8 nucleotides agree with TRBD2. J lost 5 bases, V lost 0 bases, and 15 bases had no gene match. CDR3 length equals 18 residues. The germline gives CDR1 LGHDT, CDR2 YNNKEL (reference sequence). The CDR3 sequence is CASSQDFRGAGVDHEQYF. CDR3 sequence (DNA): TGTGCCAGCAGCCAAGATTTTCGGGGAGCGGGAGTCGACCACGAGCAGTACTTC.

This chain uses TRBV5-1 with TRBJ2-5; the D gene is possibly TRBD2 (6 bases). This CDR3 has 14 amino acids. Germline-derived CDR1 and CDR2 are SGHRS and YFSETQ. V was clipped by 4 bases and J by 2 bases, with 12 bases between them. The CDR3 sequence: CASSVTSNQETQYF. The CDR3 DNA follows: TGCGCCAGCAGCGTGACTAGTAATCAAGAGACCCAGTACTTC.

The V gene is TRBV20-1, the J gene TRBJ1-5, with TRBD1 matching 8 bases. The ends lost 3 bases at V and 1 base at J; junction bases unmatched: 8. This CDR3 spans 16 amino acids. CDR1 is DFQATT, CDR2 SNEGSKA, per germline (reference sequence). CDR3 DNA: TGCAGTGCTAGTTTCCCAGGGGGCATGAGCAATCAGCCCCAGCATTTT. This gives the protein CSASFPGGMSNQPQHF.

This rearrangement joins TRBV19 to TRBJ1-1; TRBD1 is a possible D gene (5 bases). V was shortened by 7 bases and J by 11 bases, with 17 bases between the two germline ends. Germline CDR1 is LNHDA and CDR2 is SQIVND (reference sequence). The CDR3 totals 12 residues. CDR3 loop: CASNSGLGDAFF. The CDR3 DNA is TGTGCCAGTAACTCCGGCCTAGGGGATGCTTTCTTT.

The chain links TRBV27 to TRBJ2-7; 9 bases fit TRBD2. CDR1 MNHEY and CDR2 SMNVEV come from the germline V gene (reference sequence). V lost 0 bases, J lost 2 bases, and 8 bases stayed unmatched. The CDR3 has 17 amino acids. The CDR3 sequence: CASSLSGLTSGPYEQYF. Written as DNA, the CDR3 is TGTGCCAGCAGTTTATCCGGCCTGACTAGCGGACCCTACGAGCAGTACTTC.

The CDR3 DNA is TGTGCCAGCAGCTTGGTTGGACACCGTTCTAATTCACCCCTCCACTTT. The encoded protein is CASSLVGHRSNSPLHF. This rearrangement joins TRBV5-4 to TRBJ1-6; D possibly corresponds to TRBD1 (5 bases). The V gene's germline CDR1 is SGHNT and CDR2 YYREEE (reference sequence). The V end lost 0 bases, the J end lost 6 bases, and 13 bases lay between the germline ends. The CDR3 spans 16 residues.

This clone was observed a single time. The rearrangement joins TRBV4-1 to TRBJ2-2, with 16 bases identical to TRBD2. The V gene's germline CDR1 is MGHRA and CDR2 YSYEKL. V lost 7 bases to trimming and J lost 6 bases; unmatched junction nucleotides: 5. The CDR3 sequence is 16 residues long. The CDR3: CASNPGTSGGAGELFF. CDR3 nucleotide sequence: TGCGCCAGCAATCCCGGGACTAGCGGGGGGGCCGGGGAGCTGTTTTTT.

This chain uses TRBV9 with TRBJ2-3, with D perhaps TRBD2 (6 bases). The V gene's germline CDR1 is SGDLS and CDR2 YYNGEE. V lost 0 bases to trimming and J lost 2 bases, with 22 bases between them. The length of the CDR3 is 19 residues. As DNA, the CDR3 is TGTGCCAGCAGCGTAGAGGGGCTTGGGGGACTCACGATCACAGATACGCAGTATTTT. Translated, it gives CASSVEGLGGLTITDTQYF.

The chain carries TRBV19 and TRBJ2-1, with a weak D call TRBD1 (5 bases). Between the trimmed V and J ends, which lost 4 bases and 6 bases, there was a span of 22 bases. The CDR3 loop spans 17 amino acids. Germline CDR1 LNHDA, CDR2 SQIVND (reference sequence). This chain's CDR3 is CASSTRPGQRRPNEQFF. The CDR3 nucleotides read TGTGCCAGTAGTACCAGGCCAGGACAACGCCGACCCAATGAGCAGTTCTTC.

A single count supports this clone. The CDR3 DNA is TGCAGCGCACGACAGGGGGCCCTGGCTTTCTTT. Its translation is CSARQGALAFF. The rearrangement uses TRBV29-1 and TRBJ1-1; 10 bases agree with TRBD1. V lost 7 bases to trimming and J lost 11 bases; unmatched junction nucleotides: 7. CDR1 is SQVTM, CDR2 ANQGSEA, per germline. CDR3 size: 11 residues.

The chain is built from TRBV21-1 and TRBJ1-1; the table assigns TRBD1, which was not confirmed against the DNA. TRBV21-1 is a pseudogene locus. The CDR3 runs 13 residues. This CDR3 reads CASSKPPITEAFF. In nucleotides, the CDR3 is TGTGCCAGCAGCAAACCCCCAATCACTGAAGCTTTCTTT.